One and the same sample provided the 19 T cell receptor beta chains below, sequenced in a study of Ad26.COV2.S vaccination and SARS-CoV-2 variants. Measured with immunoSEQ multiplex PCR; TCRdb has only the in-frame clones, and not every one. Counted here are around 320,000 clones, 70% to 90% occurring once; the ten biggest clones make up more than 1.5%. Treatment described: around 19 received Ad26.COV2.S at low or high dose, single or two shots; several received placebo; per-sample allocation not given. Sampling occurred on day 63 after the first vaccine or placebo injection. The sequences come from peripheral blood, collected in a trial of Ad26.COV2.S vaccine versus placebo. These receptors all stem from a person between 18 and 65 years old who received the Ad26.COV2.S COVID-19 vaccine or a placebo.

This rearrangement joins TRBV10-3 to TRBJ2-3; TRBD1 matches at 11 bases. From germline, CDR1 is ENHRY and CDR2 SYGVKD. The trim removed 9 bases at V and 4 bases at J, leaving 3 bases unmatched. The CDR3 runs to 13 residues. The chain's CDR3 is CAIRDRGADTQYF. The DNA for the CDR3 is TGTGCCATAAGGGACAGGGGGGCAGATACGCAGTATTTT.

The V call is TRBV29-1, the J call TRBJ1-2; 8 bases are a match to TRBD1. Per germline, CDR1 SQVTM and CDR2 ANQGSEA. The CDR3 contains 15 residues. V dropped 6 bases and J dropped 4; count of bases not matched to a gene: 13. The CDR3: CSVVRDRTSGYGYTF. As DNA, the CDR3 is TGCAGCGTGGTCCGGGACAGGACGAGTGGCTATGGCTACACCTTC.

The rearrangement uses TRBV19 and TRBJ2-3, with no clear D. The ends were cut back, 4 bases at V and 0 bases at J, with 8 bases in the middle. This CDR3 spans 14 amino acids. CDR1 and CDR2 (germline): LNHDA, SQIVND (reference sequence). The CDR3 reads CASSKASSTDTQYF. CDR3 bases: TGTGCCAGTAGTAAGGCATCAAGCACAGATACGCAGTATTTT. Full variable domain (missing parts from reference TRBV19 and TRBJ2-3): DGGITQSPKYLFRKEGQNVTLSCEQNLNHDAMYWYRQDPGQGLRLIYYSQIVNDFQKGDIAEGYSVSREKKESFPLTVTSAQKNPTAFYLCASSKASSTDTQYFGPGTRLTVL.

In its sample, this clone was seen once. J is TRBJ2-7 and V is TRBV5-1, with 14 bases aligning to TRBD2. The CDR3 totals 16 residues. Per germline, CDR1 SGHRS and CDR2 YFSETQ. V shed 1 base and J 3 bases; nucleotides not matched to a gene: 3. The CDR3 sequence: CASSLRTSGGRYEQYF. In DNA form, the CDR3 reads TGCGCCAGCAGCTTGAGGACTAGCGGGGGGCGCTACGAGCAGTACTTC.

CDR3 in DNA: TGTGCCAGCATTCGGGACAGGGCCCAAGAGACCCAGTACTTC. Protein product: CASIRDRAQETQYF. The chain joins TRBV2 to TRBJ2-5; TRBD1 agrees at 9 bases. The CDR3 loop spans 14 amino acids. V dropped 7 bases and J dropped 1; count of bases not matched to a gene: 4. Germline V gene data show CDR1 as SNHLY and CDR2 as FYNNEI.

This clone was seen a few times. The chain recombines TRBV6-6 with TRBJ2-5; 9 nucleotides line up with TRBD2. The V gene end was trimmed by 6 bases and the J gene end by 2 bases; junction bases not matched to a gene: 4. CDR1 and CDR2 (germline): MNHNY, SVGAGI (reference sequence). The CDR3 has 14 amino acids. The chain's CDR3 is CASRALAGQETQYF. The DNA for the CDR3 is TGTGCCAGCAGGGCCCTAGCGGGGCAAGAGACCCAGTACTTC.

The chain uses TRBV5-1 and TRBJ1-1; D remains ambiguous. Germline CDR1 is SGHRS and CDR2 is YFSETQ. The CDR3 extends over 14 amino acids. With 0 bases removed from V and 4 bases from J, the gap between germline ends came to 10 bases. The CDR3 DNA follows: TGCGCCAGCAGCTTGGAGGTATGGGGCACTGAAGCTTTCTTT. This sequence encodes CASSLEVWGTEAFF.

The chain carries TRBV7-9 and TRBJ2-5; D may be TRBD1 (5 bases). V was pared by 4 bases and J by 2 bases, with 8 bases between. The CDR3 is 13 amino acids. Germline CDR1 reads SEHNR; CDR2 reads FQNEAQ (reference sequence). The CDR3, as DNA: TGTGCCAGCAGCTCCAGGACACAAGAGACCCAGTACTTC. It is translated as CASSSRTQETQYF. Complete variable domain (other parts from reference TRBV7-9 and TRBJ2-5): DTGVSQNPRHKITKRGQNVTFRCDPISEHNRLYWYRQTLGQGPEFLTYFQNEAQLEKSRLLSDRFSAERPKGSFSTLEIQRTEQGDSAMYLCASSSRTQETQYFGPGTRLLVL.

This chain uses TRBV5-1 with TRBJ1-2; no clear D. Germline assignment: CDR1 SGHRS and CDR2 YFSETQ. V was shortened by 3 bases and J by 5 bases, with 11 bases between the two germline ends. The CDR3 sequence is 13 residues long. CDR3 nucleotides: TGCGCCAGCAGCTCTAACCCGGGGTATGGCTACACCTTC. Encoded protein: CASSSNPGYGYTF. The entire variable domain, with the rest obtained from reference TRBV5-1 and TRBJ1-2, is as follows: KAGVTQTPRYLIKTRGQQVTLSCSPISGHRSVSWYQQTPGQGLQFLFEYFSETQRNKGNFPGRFSGRQFSNSRSEMNVSTLELGDSALYLCASSSNPGYGYTFGSGTRLTVV.

The gene calls are TRBV9 and TRBJ1-2, with D unclear. The CDR3 runs to 14 residues. Trimming took 2 bases from V and 2 from J, leaving 10 bases between them. Germline CDR1 is SGDLS and CDR2 is YYNGEE. The CDR3 nucleotides are TGTGCCAGCAGCGTCAGCTCGGAGAACTATGGCTACACCTTC. Translation gives CASSVSSENYGYTF.

The V call is TRBV12-3 or TRBV12-4, the J call TRBJ2-1; D is uncertain. The CDR3 sequence is 11 residues long. V lost 6 bases and J lost 9, with 9 bases in between. In DNA form, the CDR3 reads TGTGCCAGCAGCCCCCAAAGTGAGCAGTTCTTC. It translates to CASSPQSEQFF.

In DNA, the CDR3 is TGTGCCTGGAGGGTCGACAGGGGAACTGAAGCTTTCTTT. Its translation: CAWRVDRGTEAFF. This chain connects TRBV30 to TRBJ1-1, with 8 bases lining up with TRBD1. The germline V gene has CDR1 GTSNPN and CDR2 SVGIG (reference sequence). This CDR3 contains 13 residues. With V trimmed by 3 bases and J by 5 bases, 5 bases remained unmatched.

The chain carries TRBV2 and TRBJ2-7; 8 positions match TRBD1. Trimming took 6 bases from V and 3 from J; bases not matched to a gene: 4. Germline V CDR1 and CDR2: SNHLY, FYNNEI. The CDR3 length is 13 residues. The CDR3 DNA sequence: TGTGCCAGCAGGGACAGGGAGAGCTACGAGCAGTACTTC. Its translation: CASRDRESYEQYF.

The V gene is TRBV14, the J gene TRBJ2-5, with TRBD1 identical over 8 bases. V shed 1 base and J 0 bases; nucleotides not matched to a gene: 4. The CDR3 loop spans 16 amino acids. The germline CDR1 and CDR2 sequences are SGHDN and FVKESK. The CDR3 is CASSQGGTGYQETQYF. The CDR3, as DNA: TGTGCCAGCAGCCAAGGGGGGACAGGCTACCAAGAGACCCAGTACTTC.

J is TRBJ1-2 and V is TRBV11-2; D remains unclear. V lost 5 bases to trimming and J lost 8 bases, with 12 bases between them. The germline gives CDR1 SGHAT, CDR2 FQNNGV. CDR3 length: 12 residues. The chain's CDR3 is CASSPARVGYTF. The CDR3 bases are TGTGCCAGCAGCCCCGCCCGGGTCGGCTACACCTTC.

This clone was observed a handful of times. The CDR3 is CASSVLQENTGELFF. CDR3 DNA: TGTGCCAGCAGCGTTCTCCAGGAGAACACCGGGGAGCTGTTTTTT. J is TRBJ2-2 and V is TRBV9; D remains unclear. V was shortened by 2 bases and J by 1 base, with 9 bases between the two germline ends. The CDR3 has 15 residues. Germline-derived CDR1 and CDR2 are SGDLS and YYNGEE.

The gene calls are TRBV7-8 and TRBJ1-5, with a weak D call TRBD1 (6 bases). The CDR3 has 16 amino acids. In germline, CDR1 is SGHVS, CDR2 FQNEAQ. V dropped 1 base and J dropped 1 base, with 11 bases sitting between them. The CDR3 bases are TGTGCCAGCAGCTTAGTGGGGGCGCGGAGCAATCAGCCCCAGCATTTT. Its protein is CASSLVGARSNQPQHF.

The J gene is TRBJ1-3, the V gene TRBV19, with D tentatively TRBD1 (5 bases). Trimming took 3 bases from V and 3 from J, leaving 12 bases between them. Germline V gives CDR1 LNHDA, CDR2 SQIVND (reference sequence). This CDR3 is 15 amino acids long. The CDR3 here is CASSMDTWGGNTIYF. CDR3 DNA: TGTGCCAGTAGTATGGACACCTGGGGTGGAAACACCATATATTTT.

The chain recombines TRBV14 with TRBJ1-6; possibly TRBD1 for D (6 bases). This CDR3 comprises 15 residues. V lost 4 bases to trimming and J lost 6 bases, with 13 bases between them. Germline loops: CDR1 SGHDN, CDR2 FVKESK. CDR3: CASSRAGTINSPLHF. The CDR3 region has the DNA TGTGCCAGCAGCCGCGCCGGGACAATTAATTCACCCCTCCACTTT.